A selection of T cell receptor beta chains follows, all from one sample in a study of neurological immune-mediated disorders. TCRdb re-called the 5' RACE reads with MiXCR, one entry per CDR3 protein. Here the sample spans around 76,000 distinct CDR3 sequences, 9.5% to 13% being singletons. Sequenced sample: PBMCs. These TCRs come from a man aged 25-45 years in good health. Both conserved end residues are part of each CDR3. A D gene is named only where the DNA matches it firmly. Some rows have no size entry. The others give once, few or many, or a class for an expanded clone.

D: -; size: -; V: TRBV28; J: TRBJ2-1; CDR3: CASSFIGGATNYNEQFF; DNA: TGTGCCAGCAGTTTCATCGGAGGCGCGACCAACTACAATGAGCAGTTCTTC
D: TRBD2; size: -; V: TRBV7-2; J: TRBJ2-5; CDR3: CASSPGGKREGEETQYF; DNA: TGTGCCAGCAGCCCTGGTGGGAAGCGGGAGGGGGAAGAGACCCAGTACTTC
D: -; size: many; V: TRBV28; J: TRBJ1-5; CDR3: CASSSPNDRINQPQHF; DNA: TGTGCCAGCAGTTCGCCTAATGACAGGATCAATCAGCCCCAGCATTTT
D: -; size: many; V: TRBV27; J: TRBJ1-1; CDR3: CASSLATGNTEAFF; DNA: TGTGCCAGCAGTTTGGCCACAGGGAACACTGAAGCTTTCTTT
D: -; size: many; V: TRBV5-1; J: TRBJ2-7; CDR3: CASSHGGPTGMERYEQYF; DNA: TGCGCCAGCAGCCACGGGGGCCCCACAGGGATGGAAAGATACGAGCAGTACTTC
D: -; size: many; V: TRBV28; J: TRBJ1-1; CDR3: CASSVQGDPEAFF; DNA: TGTGCCAGCAGTGTCCAAGGGGATCCTGAAGCTTTCTTT
D: -; size: many; V: TRBV20-1; J: TRBJ2-4; CDR3: CSARGSGFAKNIQYF; DNA: TGCAGTGCTCGTGGGTCGGGATTCGCCAAAAACATTCAGTACTTC
D: -; size: many; V: TRBV7-8; J: TRBJ2-3; CDR3: CASSLAVGADTQYF; DNA: TGTGCCAGCAGCTTAGCGGTAGGGGCAGATACGCAGTATTTT
D: -; size: many; V: TRBV20-1; J: TRBJ2-1; CDR3: CSARDHRAASLNEQFF; DNA: TGCAGTGCTAGAGATCACCGAGCGGCGTCCCTCAATGAGCAGTTCTTC
D: TRBD2; size: few; V: TRBV7-9; J: TRBJ2-7; CDR3: CASSPGASGSNRYEQYF; DNA: TGTGCCAGCAGCCCAGGGGCTAGCGGGAGTAACCGCTACGAGCAGTACTTC
D: -; size: many; V: TRBV6-4; J: TRBJ1-6; CDR3: CASSVDSNSPLHF; DNA: TGTGCCAGCAGTGTGGACAGTAATTCACCCCTCCACTTT
D: -; size: many; V: TRBV6-1; J: TRBJ2-3; CDR3: CASSEFEADGKNTQYF; DNA: TGTGCCAGCAGTGAATTCGAGGCGGACGGAAAAAATACGCAGTATTTT
D: TRBD1; size: many; V: TRBV29-1; J: TRBJ1-5; CDR3: CSARDSSNQPQHF; DNA: TGCAGCGCCCGGGACAGTAGCAATCAGCCCCAGCATTTT
D: TRBD1; size: many; V: TRBV20-1; J: TRBJ1-4; CDR3: CMVSGTGYKKLFF; DNA: TGCATGGTCTCCGGGACAGGGTATAAAAAACTGTTTTTT
D: TRBD1; size: many; V: TRBV29-1; J: TRBJ2-7; CDR3: CSVEGGQGFEQYF; DNA: TGCAGCGTTGAAGGGGGACAGGGTTTCGAGCAGTACTTC
D: TRBD1; size: many; V: TRBV7-2; J: TRBJ1-6; CDR3: CASSLATGVGSPLHF; DNA: TGTGCCAGCAGCTTAGCGACAGGGGTGGGTTCACCCCTCCACTTT
D: TRBD1; size: many; V: TRBV4-1; J: TRBJ1-2; CDR3: CASSQDAGQGSGYTF; DNA: TGCGCCAGCAGCCAAGATGCGGGACAGGGGAGTGGCTACACCTTC
D: TRBD2; size: many; V: TRBV28; J: TRBJ2-1; CDR3: CASAGGVNPYNEQFF; DNA: TGTGCCAGCGCCGGGGGGGTTAACCCCTACAATGAGCAGTTCTTC
D: -; size: many; V: TRBV29-1; J: TRBJ2-2; CDR3: CSVAEDPTPGSCFF; DNA: -
D: -; size: many; V: TRBV18; J: TRBJ1-1; CDR3: CASSPPNGRTVTEAFF; DNA: TGTGCCAGCTCACCACCCAATGGGCGGACGGTCACTGAAGCTTTCTTT
D: -; size: -; V: TRBV27; J: TRBJ1-1; CDR3: CATAGTYGTEAFF; DNA: TGTGCCACCGCCGGGACATACGGCACTGAAGCTTTCTTT
D: -; size: many; V: TRBV12-3/TRBV12-4; J: TRBJ2-7; CDR3: CASSPGLYEQYF; DNA: TGTGCCAGCAGTCCTGGGCTCTACGAGCAGTACTTC
D: -; size: many; V: TRBV7-7; J: TRBJ2-2; CDR3: CASSLALNTGELFF; DNA: TGTGCCAGCAGCTTAGCCCTGAACACCGGGGAGCTGTTTTTT
D: -; size: many; V: TRBV27; J: TRBJ2-7; CDR3: CASSRTGALTYEQYF; DNA: TGTGCCAGCAGTCGGACGGGGGCCCTTACCTACGAGCAGTACTTC
D: -; size: many; V: TRBV3-1; J: TRBJ1-5; CDR3: CASSQEPTGSNQPQHF; DNA: TGTGCCAGCAGCCAAGAACCCACAGGGTCGAATCAGCCCCAGCATTTT